The 2 T cell receptor beta chains in this list originate from one sample, sequenced in a study of T cell responses to AZD1222 COVID-19 vaccine. Profiled with immunoSEQ multiplex PCR; TCRdb holds only in-frame clones, not every one. The repertoire holds some 84,000 clones, with approximately 85% as singletons. This sample comprised peripheral blood, obtained 28 days after the second AZD1222 dose. Receptors originate from an adult who received the AZD1222 COVID-19 vaccine.

The chain couples TRBV5-1 to TRBJ1-6, with 7 nucleotides matching TRBD1. Germline assignment: CDR1 SGHRS and CDR2 YFSETQ. The V gene end was trimmed by 3 bases and the J gene end by 9 bases; junction bases not matched to a gene: 6. The CDR3 sequence is 14 residues long. CDR3 amino acids: CASSSGQEGSPLHF. CDR3 coding DNA: TGCGCCAGCAGCTCCGGACAGGAGGGTTCACCCCTCCACTTT.

The rearrangement uses TRBV19 and TRBJ2-7, with TRBD1 matching 9 bases. The CDR3 runs to 17 residues. V shed 4 bases, J shed 2 bases, and the junction held 12 bases outside the gene matches. CDR1 is LNHDA and CDR2 is SQIVND in the germline V gene (reference sequence). CDR3 coding DNA: TGTGCCAGTAGTAATTACCTTCTCCGGGACAGGGCCTACGAGCAGTACTTC. Its translation is CASSNYLLRDRAYEQYF.